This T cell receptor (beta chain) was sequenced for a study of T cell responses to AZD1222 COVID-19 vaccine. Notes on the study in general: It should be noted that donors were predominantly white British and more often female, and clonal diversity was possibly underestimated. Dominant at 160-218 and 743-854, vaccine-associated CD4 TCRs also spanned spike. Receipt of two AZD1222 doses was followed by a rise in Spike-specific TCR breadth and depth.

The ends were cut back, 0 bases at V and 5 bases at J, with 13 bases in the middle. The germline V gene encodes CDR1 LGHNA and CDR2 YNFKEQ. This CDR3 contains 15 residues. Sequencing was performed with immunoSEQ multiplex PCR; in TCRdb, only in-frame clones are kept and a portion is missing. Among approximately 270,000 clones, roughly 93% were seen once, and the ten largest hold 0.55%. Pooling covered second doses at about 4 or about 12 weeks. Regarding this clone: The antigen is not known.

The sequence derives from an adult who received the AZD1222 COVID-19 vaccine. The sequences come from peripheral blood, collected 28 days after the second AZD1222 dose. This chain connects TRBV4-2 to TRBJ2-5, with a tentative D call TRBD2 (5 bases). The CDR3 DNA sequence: TGTGCCAGCAGCCAAGATTCCCTAGCTCAGGAGACCCAGTACTTC. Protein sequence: CASSQDSLAQETQYF.